Shown below are 15 T cell receptor beta chains from a single sample sequenced in a study of blood T cell repertoires in COVID-19. The assay was immunoSEQ multiplex PCR, and TCRdb's table has in-frame clones only and misses some. The sample yields about 140,000 clones, around 81% seen once. Sequencing was done on a sample of peripheral blood. Source of these receptors: a human donor in a cohort sampled during active COVID-19.

The DNA for the CDR3 is TGTGCCAGCAGTGGGGACAGGGACGGGGTGGGCTATGGCTACACCTTC. Amino acid sequence: CASSGDRDGVGYGYTF. The rearrangement links TRBV6-1 to TRBJ1-2, with 9 bases lining up with TRBD1. Germline values: CDR1 MNHNS, CDR2 SASEGT. The CDR3 loop spans 16 amino acids. V gave up 4 bases and J gave up 4 bases; unmatched junction bases: 10.

The rearrangement links TRBV5-1 to TRBJ2-5; D may be TRBD2 (6 bases). The CDR3 is made up of 16 amino acids. The ends were cut back, 0 bases at V and 2 bases at J, with 14 bases in the middle. In germline, CDR1 is SGHRS, CDR2 YFSETQ. The CDR3 nucleotides read TGCGCCAGCAGCTTGGTAGGCGCGGGGTTTCAAGAGACCCAGTACTTC. This translates into CASSLVGAGFQETQYF.

This rearrangement joins TRBV4-1 to TRBJ2-4; D is ambiguous. This CDR3 is built from 15 residues. From germline, CDR1 is MGHRA and CDR2 YSYEKL. With 0 bases removed from V and 5 bases from J, the gap between germline ends came to 11 bases. CDR3 loop: CASSQDRDNQNIQYF. The CDR3 DNA reads as TGCGCCAGCAGCCAAGATCGAGACAACCAAAACATTCAGTACTTC.

This clone has just a few counts. The V and J genes are TRBV6-1 and TRBJ1-4, with TRBD1 as a possible D gene (5 bases). Germline CDR1 reads MNHNS; CDR2 reads SASEGT. Trimming stripped 2 bases from V and 8 bases from J, with 15 bases between. The CDR3 extends over 15 amino acids. This CDR3 reads CASSEPRGRGEKLFF. The CDR3, as DNA: TGTGCCAGCAGTGAACCCCGGGGGAGAGGGGAAAAACTGTTTTTT.

The chain links TRBV5-1 to TRBJ1-4; possibly TRBD1 for D (6 bases). Trimming took off 0 bases at V and 6 bases at J, with 15 bases between the two ends. This CDR3 region has 16 residues. The V gene's germline CDR1 is SGHRS and CDR2 YFSETQ. In nucleotides, the CDR3 is TGCGCCAGCAGCTTGGGTTTTTGGGGGGGCGATGAAAAACTGTTTTTT. Its protein product is CASSLGFWGGDEKLFF.

This rearrangement joins TRBV10-2 to TRBJ1-5; tentatively, D is TRBD1 (6 bases). This CDR3 contains 15 residues. Germline V gene data show CDR1 as WSHSY and CDR2 as SAAADI. With 7 bases removed from V and 4 bases from J, the gap between germline ends came to 17 bases. The DNA of the CDR3 is TGCGCCAGCACCAGATCGGGGGGCACAAATCAGCCCCAGCATTTT. It encodes CASTRSGGTNQPQHF.

The chain is built from TRBV10-3 and TRBJ1-1, with 9 bases fitting TRBD1. The J segment lost 6 bases and the V segment lost 2 bases, leaving 13 bases of the junction unmatched. CDR3 size: 17 residues. Per germline, CDR1 ENHRY and CDR2 SYGVKD. The CDR3 loop reads CAISETPPDRGKAEAFF. The CDR3 DNA reads as TGTGCCATCAGTGAGACACCTCCGGACAGGGGAAAGGCTGAAGCTTTCTTT.

The chain uses TRBV19 and TRBJ1-5; the D gene is possibly TRBD1 (6 bases). The CDR3 is made up of 16 amino acids. Germline assignment: CDR1 LNHDA and CDR2 SQIVND (reference sequence). Trimming left V 3 bases short and J 2 bases short, with 14 bases between. This CDR3 reads CASSILTGRGNQPQHF. CDR3 in DNA: TGTGCCAGTAGTATCCTTACAGGGAGAGGCAATCAGCCCCAGCATTTT.

The gene calls are TRBV19 and TRBJ1-5; 7 nucleotides match TRBD1. Germline V gene sequence: CDR1 LNHDA, CDR2 SQIVND (reference sequence). V shed 6 bases and J 6 bases; nucleotides not matched to a gene: 8. CDR3 length: 14 residues. This CDR3 reads CASSPGPGGQPQHF. The CDR3 nucleotides are TGTGCCAGTAGCCCCGGTCCAGGGGGTCAGCCCCAGCATTTT.

The chain has TRBV29-1 and TRBJ1-1; a weak D match, TRBD1 (5 bases). The CDR3 loop spans 12 amino acids. CDR1 SQVTM and CDR2 ANQGSEA come from the germline V gene. Deletions cut 1 base from V and 4 bases from J, with 7 bases between. Written as DNA, the CDR3 is TGCAGCGTTGAAGCCGGGGGCACTGAAGCTTTCTTT. Translated, it gives CSVEAGGTEAFF.

This clone has only one observation. This chain uses TRBV7-6 with TRBJ2-1; 13 bases align to TRBD2. From germline, CDR1 is SGHVS and CDR2 FNYEAQ. V was clipped by 0 bases and J by 0 bases; unmatched bases: 5. The CDR3 spans 19 residues. In DNA, the CDR3 is TGTGCCAGCAGCTTAGCGGGACTAGCGGGGTTGAGCTCCTACAATGAGCAGTTCTTC. Amino acid sequence: CASSLAGLAGLSSYNEQFF.

The J gene is TRBJ1-1, the V gene TRBV19, with D possibly TRBD1 on 5 matching bases. CDR3 length: 16 amino acids. Germline V gene sequence: CDR1 LNHDA, CDR2 SQIVND (reference sequence). The V and J ends lost 4 bases and 1 base respectively, with 16 bases between them. CDR3 bases: TGTGCCAGTAGTACCCGGCCGCAGACAGAGAACACTGAAGCTTTCTTT. It specifies CASSTRPQTENTEAFF.

CDR3 DNA: TGTGCCAGCAGCCAAGATCAGGGGCCGATGGGCTATGGCTACACCTTC. This codes for CASSQDQGPMGYGYTF. V and J are TRBV14 and TRBJ1-2, with D maybe TRBD1 (6 bases). CDR1 SGHDN and CDR2 FVKESK come from the germline V gene. The CDR3 has 16 residues. V gave up 0 bases and J gave up 4 bases, with 15 bases separating them.

The rearrangement links TRBV6-1 to TRBJ2-7; D might be TRBD2 (6 bases). CDR1 MNHNS and CDR2 SASEGT come from the germline V gene. V lost 2 bases and J lost 6, with 11 bases in between. CDR3 length: 13 residues. The CDR3 DNA reads as TGTGCCAGCAGTGAAATTACTAGCACCGAGCAGTACTTC. Its translation: CASSEITSTEQYF.

This clone was recorded a few times. The rearrangement joins TRBV3-1 (or the pseudogene TRBV3-2) to TRBJ2-7; D is perhaps TRBD1 (5 bases). Germline CDR1 and CDR2: LGHDT and YNNKEL (reference sequence). V was clipped by 4 bases and J by 6 bases, with 13 bases between them. The length of the CDR3 is 13 residues. The CDR3 nucleotides read TGTGCCAGCAGCCCCCGGACACGATTCGAGCAGTACTTC. Its protein product is CASSPRTRFEQYF.